The 2 T cell receptor beta chains below come from one sample, sequenced in a study of blood T cell repertoires in COVID-19 (dated by TCRdb to the early 2020s). The library was produced with the immunoSEQ multiplex PCR assay. TCRdb carries this immuneACCESS record with in-frame sequences only. Its versions omit some clonotypes, under half of them owing to an unresolved V gene in the studies checked, with the rest unexplained. Here the sample has over 85,000 clones; approximately 90% occur a single time. The ten largest account for roughly 4.3% of the sample. Material for sequencing was peripheral blood. These receptors all stem from a man between 65 and 85 years old with acute or convalescent COVID-19.

In its sample, this clone was seen once. The rearrangement links TRBV12-2 to TRBJ1-5. TRBV12-2 is a pseudogene locus. The CDR3 length is 15 residues. The DNA of the CDR3 is TGTGCAAGTCGCTTCACCAGGGACTACAATCAGCCCCAGCATTTT. It yields the protein CASRFTRDYNQPQHF.

The rearrangement joins TRBV7-2 to TRBJ1-1, with D unresolved. The CDR3 sequence is 13 residues long. V lost 3 bases and J 3 bases, leaving 8 bases between the germline ends. Germline CDR1 and CDR2: SGHTA and FQGNSA. The CDR3 DNA is TGTGCCAGCAGCTTCCAAAGAGACACTGAAGCTTTCTTT. It encodes CASSFQRDTEAFF.